One sample yielded the 32 T cell receptor beta chains listed below, sequenced in a study of blood T cell repertoires in COVID-19. The method was immunoSEQ multiplex PCR; TCRdb's version includes in-frame clones alone and lacks a portion of them. The table records around 250,000 clones, approximately 82% of them present only once. Sequencing input: PBMCs or T cells enriched from blood (not recorded which). Receptors originate from a man in his forties who had recovered from COVID-19.

The gene calls are TRBV5-6 and TRBJ1-2, with D maybe TRBD1 (5 bases). Germline V gene data show CDR1 as SGHDT and CDR2 as YYEEEE. This CDR3 is 13 amino acids long. V was shortened by 5 bases and J by 3 bases, with 11 bases between the two germline ends. The CDR3 spells CASRPGFHYGYTF. The CDR3, as DNA: TGTGCCAGCAGGCCAGGGTTCCACTATGGCTACACCTTC.

The chain recombines TRBV2 with TRBJ1-1; D gene unclear. The CDR3 totals 13 residues. Germline V gives CDR1 SNHLY, CDR2 FYNNEI. Trimming removed 7 bases from V and 5 bases from J, with 14 bases in between. DNA for the CDR3: TGTGCCAGCACCCGAGGGCAGAGGACTGAAGCTTTCTTT. This translates into CASTRGQRTEAFF. The full variable domain, rest sourced from reference TRBV2 and TRBJ1-1, is EPEVTQTPSHQVTQMGQEVILRCVPISNHLYFYWYRQILGQKVEFLVSFYNNEISEKSEIFDDQFSVERPDGSNFTLKIRSTKLEDSAMYFCASTRGQRTEAFFGQGTRLTVV.

The genes are TRBV5-1 and TRBJ1-1; possibly TRBD1 for D (6 bases). Germline values: CDR1 SGHRS, CDR2 YFSETQ. V was trimmed by 0 bases and J by 2 bases, leaving 14 bases between them. The CDR3 extends over 16 amino acids. CDR3 in DNA: TGCGCCAGCAGCTTGGGTATCAGGGGCACAAACACTGAAGCTTTCTTT. This sequence encodes CASSLGIRGTNTEAFF.

This sequence joins TRBV19 and TRBJ2-1; 14 bases map to TRBD2. Per germline, CDR1 LNHDA and CDR2 SQIVND (reference sequence). CDR3 length: 16 residues. The ends lost 4 bases at V and 4 bases at J; junction bases unmatched: 3. The CDR3 spells CASSTRTSGRYNEQFF. DNA of the CDR3: TGTGCCAGTAGTACCCGGACTAGCGGGAGGTACAATGAGCAGTTCTTC.

This clone was counted a few times. This rearrangement joins TRBV7-6 to TRBJ2-2; D is undetermined. Germline V gene data show CDR1 as SGHVS and CDR2 as FNYEAQ. This CDR3 contains 14 residues. V lost 0 bases to trimming and J lost 7 bases, with 9 bases between them. The CDR3 DNA reads as TGTGCCAGCAGCTTAGCAGGAGCGATCGGGGAGCTGTTTTTT. Amino acids: CASSLAGAIGELFF. Full variable domain (outside the CDR3, taken from reference TRBV7-6 and TRBJ2-2): GAGVSQSPRYKVTKRGQDVALRCDPISGHVSLYWYRQALGQGPEFLTYFNYEAQQDKSGLPNDRFSAERPEGSISTLTIQRTEQRDSAMYRCASSLAGAIGELFFGEGSRLTVL.

The V and J genes are TRBV7-2 and TRBJ2-1; 8 bases agree with TRBD2. Germline V gene sequence: CDR1 SGHTA, CDR2 FQGNSA. The CDR3 has 16 amino acids. Unmatched junction bases numbered 5, after V lost 0 bases and J lost 4 bases. CDR3 in amino acids: CASSLAGGGIYNEQFF. In nucleotides, the CDR3 is TGTGCCAGCAGCTTAGCCGGCGGGGGGATATACAATGAGCAGTTCTTC. Filled out from reference TRBV7-2 and TRBJ2-1, the complete variable domain reads GAGVSQSPSNKVTEKGKDVELRCDPISGHTALYWYRQSLGQGLEFLIYFQGNSAPDKSGLPSDRFSAERTGGSVSTLTIQRTQQEDSAVYLCASSLAGGGIYNEQFFGPGTRLTVL.

The chain is built from TRBV2 and TRBJ2-3; TRBD2 aligns across 11 bases. With V trimmed by 2 bases and J by 5 bases, 3 bases remained unmatched. The V gene's germline CDR1 is SNHLY and CDR2 FYNNEI. The CDR3 length is 15 residues. The CDR3: CASSEQTSGEDTQYF. The CDR3 DNA follows: TGTGCCAGCAGTGAACAGACTAGCGGGGAAGATACGCAGTATTTT.

This chain's CDR3 is CASSQALSGNTIYF. The CDR3 DNA is TGTGCCAGCAGCCAAGCCCTCTCTGGAAACACCATATATTTT. The rearrangement joins TRBV4-2 to TRBJ1-3, with D uncertain. The CDR3 sequence is 14 residues long. V was cut by 1 base and J by 0 bases, with 4 bases left in between. Per germline, CDR1 LGHNA and CDR2 YNFKEQ.

The chain joins TRBV5-1 to TRBJ1-4, with 10 bases fitting TRBD1. CDR3 length: 16 amino acids. V gave up 0 bases and J gave up 6 bases; unmatched junction bases: 5. Germline V CDR1 and CDR2: SGHRS, YFSETQ. CDR3 loop: CASSLGETGGYEKLFF. CDR3 nucleotide sequence: TGCGCCAGCAGCTTGGGTGAGACAGGGGGCTATGAAAAACTGTTTTTT.

This rearrangement joins TRBV6-5 to TRBJ1-4, with unresolved D. Trimming removed 6 bases from V and 8 bases from J, with 13 bases in between. CDR3 size: 13 residues. Germline loops: CDR1 MNHEY, CDR2 SVGAGI. The CDR3 DNA reads TGTGCCAGCAGCGTTCACTACAAGGAAAAACTGTTTTTT. Translated: CASSVHYKEKLFF.

The chain has TRBV9 and TRBJ2-1; TRBD2 matches at 13 bases. The CDR3 sequence is 17 residues long. The V gene's germline CDR1 is SGDLS and CDR2 YYNGEE. V shed 3 bases and J 5 bases; nucleotides not matched to a gene: 8. CDR3: CASSAHTGTSGNNEQFF. The CDR3 coding sequence is TGTGCCAGCAGCGCACATACCGGGACTAGCGGGAACAATGAGCAGTTCTTC.

The gene calls are TRBV4-1 and TRBJ2-1; TRBD1 might be the D (6 bases). V lost 5 bases and J 0 bases, leaving 26 bases between the germline ends. The CDR3 spans 20 residues. Per the germline V gene, CDR1 is MGHRA and CDR2 is YSYEKL. The CDR3 DNA is TGCGCCAGCAGCTACGGACAGATCCTCCTTCAGTCCTCCTCCTACAATGAGCAGTTCTTC. This gives the protein CASSYGQILLQSSSYNEQFF.

The gene calls are TRBV5-6 and TRBJ1-5; D not resolved. The CDR3 consists of 14 residues. V lost 4 bases and J 1 base, leaving 9 bases between the germline ends. CDR1 and CDR2 from the germline V gene are SGHDT and YYEEEE. The CDR3 coding sequence is TGTGCCAGCAGCCGGTCTGTCAGCAATCAGCCCCAGCATTTT. This codes for CASSRSVSNQPQHF.

The rearrangement links TRBV7-9 to TRBJ1-1; a possible D gene is TRBD1 (6 bases). V lost 5 bases to trimming and J lost 11 bases, with 24 bases between them. This CDR3 spans 15 amino acids. CDR1 and CDR2 (germline): SEHNR, FQNEAQ (reference sequence). CDR3 amino acids: CASSVRGGPYDGAFF. In nucleotides, the CDR3 is TGTGCCAGCAGCGTGAGAGGGGGACCTTATGATGGTGCTTTCTTT.

The chain is built from TRBV18 and TRBJ1-1, with 12 bases lining up with TRBD1. CDR3 length: 14 amino acids. V was clipped by 3 bases and J by 6 bases; unmatched bases: 2. Germline values: CDR1 KGHSH, CDR2 LQKENI. CDR3 DNA: TGTGCCAGCTCACCGGGGACAGGGGGCTCTGAAGCTTTCTTT. Amino acids: CASSPGTGGSEAFF.

The CDR3 DNA reads TGTGCTAGTGGTTTGGTAATAGGGAGACAATCCTACGAGCAGTACTTC. It is translated as CASGLVIGRQSYEQYF. This chain uses TRBV12-5 with TRBJ2-7, with TRBD2 as a possible D gene (5 bases). CDR3 length equals 16 residues. CDR1 and CDR2 (germline): LGHNT, FRNRAP. Trimming took 0 bases from V and 1 from J, leaving 13 bases between them.

The chain carries TRBV30 and TRBJ1-4; tentatively, D is TRBD1 (5 bases). The CDR3 spans 15 residues. V was trimmed by 0 bases and J by 5 bases, leaving 13 bases between them. Germline V gene lookup returns CDR1 GTSNPN and CDR2 SVGIG (reference sequence). The CDR3 loop reads CAWSVPGHGNEKLFF. The CDR3 DNA follows: TGTGCCTGGAGTGTACCCGGACACGGGAATGAAAAACTGTTTTTT.

As for this clone: Without the conserved terminal phenylalanine or tryptophan, this CDR3 likely stems from a read error. Because the CDR3's place on the DNA is in doubt, the DNA is left out and the CDR3 is given as listed by TCRdb. The chain recombines TRBV2 with TRBJ1-1. Including both end residues, the CDR3 is 14 amino acids long. CDR1 SNHLY and CDR2 FYNNEI come from the germline V gene. The CDR3: CASSAVSSLRVVLL.

The V call is TRBV7-9, the J call TRBJ2-1, with 11 nucleotides matching TRBD1. The CDR3 contains 16 residues. The germline V gene has CDR1 SEHNR and CDR2 FQNEAQ (reference sequence). Germline trimming cut 2 bases from V and 9 bases from J; bases unmatched to any gene: 9. In nucleotides, the CDR3 is TGTGCCAGCAGCTTATTGCCGGGACAGGGGGGCAGTGAGCAGTTCTTC. It translates to CASSLLPGQGGSEQFF.

The chain carries TRBV7-2 and TRBJ2-7; D might be TRBD2 (5 bases). V gave up 1 base and J gave up 10 bases, with 11 bases separating them. Germline V lookup: CDR1 SGHTA, CDR2 FQGNSA. CDR3 size: 12 residues. CDR3 bases: TGTGCCAGCAGCTTAGTGTCCGGGAATCAGTACTTC. This encodes CASSLVSGNQYF.

The rearrangement links TRBV28 to TRBJ1-5; tentatively, D is TRBD1 (5 bases). This CDR3 comprises 13 residues. Trimming left V 3 bases short and J 11 bases short, with 14 bases between. Germline assignment: CDR1 MDHEN and CDR2 SYDVKM. The CDR3, as DNA: TGTGCCAGCAGTTTCGCCGGGGGACTGGCCCAGCATTTT. Protein product: CASSFAGGLAQHF.

This clone was recorded only once. The V call is TRBV3-1 (or the pseudogene TRBV3-2), the J call TRBJ2-1; a possible D gene is TRBD2 (5 bases). The CDR3 covers 14 residues. The germline V and J ends were trimmed by 4 bases and 7 bases, with 14 bases remaining between them. Germline CDR1 LGHDT, CDR2 YNNKEL (reference sequence). The CDR3 DNA follows: TGTGCCAGCAGCCCAAGGACTGTGCAGAATGAGCAGTTCTTC. Translating it yields CASSPRTVQNEQFF.

The chain recombines TRBV11-3 with TRBJ2-5, with a possible D match to TRBD1 (7 bases). V was clipped by 1 base and J by 2 bases, with 11 bases between them. This CDR3 spans 15 amino acids. Per the germline V gene, CDR1 is SGHNT and CDR2 is YENEEA. CDR3 DNA sequence: TGTGCCAGCAGCTTAGGGGGGGACAGTCAAGAGACCCAGTACTTC. Residues: CASSLGGDSQETQYF.

This clone was seen only a few times. The chain carries TRBV12-3 or TRBV12-4 and TRBJ1-3, with a weak D call TRBD1 (6 bases). The CDR3 length is 13 residues. Trimming removed 6 bases from V and 4 bases from J, with 10 bases in between. DNA of the CDR3: TGTGCCAGCAGCCAGACAGGCGGAAACACCATATATTTT. Translating it yields CASSQTGGNTIYF.

As to this clone: Relative to the germline gene, one junction end is altered; a read error may explain this. The rearrangement joins TRBV4-2 to TRBJ2-7; D may be TRBD2 (6 bases). The CDR3 has 16 amino acids. Germline lookup yields CDR1 LGHNA and CDR2 YNFKEQ. CDR3 nucleotides: TGTGCCAGCAGTCAAGTCGCTAGCGTCTCGACTTACGAGCAGTACTTC. Translated: CASSQVASVSTYEQYF.

This chain connects TRBV28 to TRBJ1-2; D may be TRBD1 (6 bases). CDR3 size: 13 residues. CDR1 is MDHEN and CDR2 is SYDVKM in the germline V gene. V lost 6 bases, J lost 8 bases, and 16 bases lay in between. The CDR3 loop reads CASRPPGDRGYTF. CDR3 DNA: TGTGCCAGCAGACCCCCAGGGGACCGCGGCTACACCTTC.

This chain links TRBV29-1 with TRBJ1-1, with 7 bases fitting TRBD1. The V gene end was trimmed by 7 bases and the J gene end by 1 base; junction bases not matched to a gene: 9. The germline gives CDR1 SQVTM, CDR2 ANQGSEA. The CDR3 contains 14 residues. The CDR3 sequence is CSAGKGGWNTEAFF. CDR3 DNA: TGCAGCGCTGGGAAAGGGGGCTGGAACACTGAAGCTTTCTTT.

The V and J genes are TRBV12-3 or TRBV12-4 and TRBJ2-5, with 8 bases aligning to TRBD2. The CDR3 is 11 residues long. CDR3 protein: CAAREGMTQYF. The CDR3 bases are TGTGCAGCACGGGAGGGTATGACCCAGTACTTC.

The chain joins TRBV18 to TRBJ1-2, with D unclear. The CDR3 runs 14 residues. Germline CDR1 and CDR2: KGHSH and LQKENI. Trimming removed 5 bases at V and 5 bases at J, with 15 bases between. The CDR3 is CASSASAYIYGYTF. The CDR3 DNA reads TGTGCCAGCTCAGCATCCGCCTATATATATGGCTACACCTTC.

V is TRBV9 and J is TRBJ2-3; 7 bases align to TRBD2. Germline lookup yields CDR1 SGDLS and CDR2 YYNGEE. The CDR3 loop spans 15 amino acids. The junction had 3 bases not matched to a gene; V was cut back by 2 bases and J by 0 bases. CDR3 sequence reads: CASSVGTTSTDTQYF. The DNA for the CDR3 is TGTGCCAGCAGCGTGGGGACTACTAGCACAGATACGCAGTATTTT.

The CDR3 DNA reads as TGTGCCAGCAGTTTATCGGCAGGGGGTGCCGTGGAAGCTTTCTTT. Its protein product is CASSLSAGGAVEAFF. The chain uses TRBV27 and TRBJ1-1, with 7 bases lining up with TRBD1. This CDR3 has 15 residues. V was pared by 0 bases and J by 8 bases, with 9 bases of the junction left unmatched. Germline CDR1 is MNHEY and CDR2 is SMNVEV (reference sequence).

The gene calls are TRBV6-1 and TRBJ2-5; 7 bases are a match to TRBD2. This CDR3 is 13 amino acids long. The V and J ends lost 9 bases and 7 bases, in that order; junction bases with no gene match: 11. Germline CDR1 and CDR2: MNHNS and SASEGT. CDR3 region: CASTLGGSVTQYF. The CDR3 DNA follows: TGTGCCAGTACACTCGGGGGGTCAGTGACCCAGTACTTC.